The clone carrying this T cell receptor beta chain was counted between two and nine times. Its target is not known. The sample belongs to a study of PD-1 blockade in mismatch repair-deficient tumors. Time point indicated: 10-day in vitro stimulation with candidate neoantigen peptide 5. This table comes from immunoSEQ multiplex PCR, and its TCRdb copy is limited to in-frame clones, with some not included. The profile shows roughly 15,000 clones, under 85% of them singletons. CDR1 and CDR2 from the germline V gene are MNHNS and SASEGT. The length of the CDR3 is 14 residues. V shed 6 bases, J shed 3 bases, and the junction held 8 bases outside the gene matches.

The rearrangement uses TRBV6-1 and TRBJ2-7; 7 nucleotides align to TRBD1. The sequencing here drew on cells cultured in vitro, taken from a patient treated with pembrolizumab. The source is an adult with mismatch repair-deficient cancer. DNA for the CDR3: TGTGCCAGCAGGGACCGGGACAGCCACTACGAGCAGTACTTC. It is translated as CASRDRDSHYEQYF.